Sequencing of this T cell receptor beta chain was carried out in a study of blood T cell repertoires in COVID-19. Across the study: T cells, B-cell-depleted T cells, or PBMCs supplied cDNA or gDNA.

The CDR3 spans 14 residues. Germline V CDR1 and CDR2: SGHTA, FQGTGA. After removal of 4 bases from V and 4 bases from J, the junction contained 4 bases not matched to a gene. Assay: immunoSEQ multiplex PCR; the TCRdb copy retains only in-frame clones and omits some. The data show roughly 300,000 clones, with around 90% seen just once and less than 6% held by the top ten. Those who participated ranged in age from roughly 18 to 90 years and resided in 24 US areas. Two consecutive negative NP/OP PCR tests, clearance, or resolved symptoms defined Cohort 3 recovery. What was sequenced was PBMCs or T cells enriched from blood (not recorded which). This TCR derives from a woman in her thirties who had recovered from COVID-19. The chain employs TRBV7-3 and TRBJ2-3, with 8 bases identical to TRBD2. CDR3 loop: CASSSGLDADTQYF. The CDR3 DNA reads TGTGCCAGCAGCTCGGGACTAGACGCAGATACGCAGTATTTT. The whole variable domain, remainder taken from reference TRBV7-3 and TRBJ2-3, is GAGVSQTPSNKVTEKGKYVELRCDPISGHTALYWYRQSLGQGPEFLIYFQGTGAADDSGLPNDRFFAVRPEGSVSTLKIQRTERGDSAVYLCASSSGLDADTQYFGPGTRLTVL.